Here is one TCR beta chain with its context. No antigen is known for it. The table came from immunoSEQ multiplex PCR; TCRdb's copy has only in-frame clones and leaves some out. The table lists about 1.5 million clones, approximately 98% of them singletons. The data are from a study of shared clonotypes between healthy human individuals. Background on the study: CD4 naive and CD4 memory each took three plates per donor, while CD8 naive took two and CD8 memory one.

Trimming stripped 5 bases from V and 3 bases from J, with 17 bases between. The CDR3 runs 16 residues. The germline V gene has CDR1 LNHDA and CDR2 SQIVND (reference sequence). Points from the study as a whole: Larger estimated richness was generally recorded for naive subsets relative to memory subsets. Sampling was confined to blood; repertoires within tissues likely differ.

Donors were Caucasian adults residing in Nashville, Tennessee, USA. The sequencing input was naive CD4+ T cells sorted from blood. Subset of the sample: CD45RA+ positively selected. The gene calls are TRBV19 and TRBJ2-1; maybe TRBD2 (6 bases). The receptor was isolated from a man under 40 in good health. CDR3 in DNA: TGTGCCAGTAGTCCCGAGTTCAGCGGGCTCTACAATGAGCAGTTCTTC. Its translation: CASSPEFSGLYNEQFF.